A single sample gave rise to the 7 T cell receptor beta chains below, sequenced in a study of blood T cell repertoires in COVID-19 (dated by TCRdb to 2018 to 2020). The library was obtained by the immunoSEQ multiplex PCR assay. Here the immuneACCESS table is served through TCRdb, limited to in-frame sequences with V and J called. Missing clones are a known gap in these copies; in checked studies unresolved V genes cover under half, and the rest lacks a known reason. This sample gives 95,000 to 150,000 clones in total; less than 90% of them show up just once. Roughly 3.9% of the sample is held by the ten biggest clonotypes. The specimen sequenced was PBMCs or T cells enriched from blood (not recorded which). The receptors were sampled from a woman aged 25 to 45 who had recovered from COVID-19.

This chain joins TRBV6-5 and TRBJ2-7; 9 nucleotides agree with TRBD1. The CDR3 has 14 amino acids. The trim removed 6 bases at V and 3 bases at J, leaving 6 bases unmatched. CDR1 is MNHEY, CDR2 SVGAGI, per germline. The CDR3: CASRQGQGDYEQYF. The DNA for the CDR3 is TGTGCCAGCAGACAGGGACAGGGTGACTACGAGCAGTACTTC.

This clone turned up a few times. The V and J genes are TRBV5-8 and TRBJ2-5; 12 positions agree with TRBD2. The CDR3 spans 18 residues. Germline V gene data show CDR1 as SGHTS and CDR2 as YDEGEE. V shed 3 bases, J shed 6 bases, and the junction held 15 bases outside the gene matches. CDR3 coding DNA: TGTGCCAGCAGCTGGGCGCCCCTAGCGGGAGGGCCAGGACAGACCCAGTACTTC. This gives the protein CASSWAPLAGGPGQTQYF.

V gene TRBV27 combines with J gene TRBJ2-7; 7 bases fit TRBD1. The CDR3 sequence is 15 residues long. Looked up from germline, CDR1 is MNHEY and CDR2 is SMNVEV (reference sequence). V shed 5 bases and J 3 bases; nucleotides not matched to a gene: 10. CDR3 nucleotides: TGTGCCAGCAGTATACAGGGGACATCGAACTACGAGCAGTACTTC. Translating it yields CASSIQGTSNYEQYF.

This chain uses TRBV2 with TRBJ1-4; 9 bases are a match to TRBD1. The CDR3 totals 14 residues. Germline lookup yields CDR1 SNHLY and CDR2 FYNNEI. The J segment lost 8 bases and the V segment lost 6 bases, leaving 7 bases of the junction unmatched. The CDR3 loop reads CASRVQGAREKLFF. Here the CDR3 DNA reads TGTGCCAGCAGGGTACAGGGGGCAAGGGAAAAACTGTTTTTT.

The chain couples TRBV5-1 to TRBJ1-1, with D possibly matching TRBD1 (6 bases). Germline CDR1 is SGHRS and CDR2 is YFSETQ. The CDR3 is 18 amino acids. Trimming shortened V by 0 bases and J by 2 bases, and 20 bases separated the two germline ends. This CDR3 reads CASSLGARGPTINTEAFF. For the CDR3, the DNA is TGCGCCAGCAGCTTGGGGGCCAGGGGTCCCACCATAAACACTGAAGCTTTCTTT.

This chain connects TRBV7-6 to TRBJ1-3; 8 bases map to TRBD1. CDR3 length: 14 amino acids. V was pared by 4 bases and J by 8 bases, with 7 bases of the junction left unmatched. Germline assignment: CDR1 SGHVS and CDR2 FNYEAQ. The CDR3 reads CASSSSDRGYTIYF. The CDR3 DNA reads TGTGCCAGCAGCTCGTCAGACAGGGGATACACCATATATTTT.

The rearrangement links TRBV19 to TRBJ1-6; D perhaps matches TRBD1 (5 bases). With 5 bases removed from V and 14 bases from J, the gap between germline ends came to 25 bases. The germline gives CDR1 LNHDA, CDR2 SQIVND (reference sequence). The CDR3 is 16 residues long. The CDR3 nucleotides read TGTGCCAGTAGTGCCCCCGGGGCGGGGTTAGTATTGGCCCTCCACTTT. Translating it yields CASSAPGAGLVLALHF. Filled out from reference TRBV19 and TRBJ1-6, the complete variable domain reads DGGITQSPKYLFRKEGQNVTLSCEQNLNHDAMYWYRQDPGQGLRLIYYSQIVNDFQKGDIAEGYSVSREKKESFPLTVTSAQKNPTAFYLCASSAPGAGLVLALHFGNGTRLTVT.